This T cell receptor beta chain was sequenced in a study of T cells in Graves' hyperthyroidism and ophthalmopathy. Findings and caveats of the study: Ophthalmopathy and stable hyperthyroidism were separated by a 13 V-J model. In validation, the model predicted ophthalmopathy. These predictions came a median roughly 6.5 months before onset.

CDR3 length equals 17 residues. The germline CDR1 and CDR2 sequences are SGHDT and YYEEEE. With 4 bases clipped from V and 4 bases from J, the junction kept 13 bases outside the gene matches. Amplification of TCR beta CDR3 regions was performed using RNA transcripts as template. RT-PCR in the first round (using the HTBI primer set) targeted the TCR CDR3. TCRdb re-called the multiplex PCR reads with MiXCR, one entry per CDR3 protein. Of 75,000 to 100,000 distinct CDR3 sequences in the sample, just over 50% were seen once. This clonotype was found many times. What it binds is unknown. Thyroid ultrasound, orbital computed tomography, clinical symptoms, and serum thyroxine and TRAb underpinned diagnoses.

This TCR derives from a woman aged 40 to 50 with Graves' hyperthyroidism. Sequences were obtained from blood. This chain links TRBV5-6 with TRBJ1-2; 10 bases are a match to TRBD1. The CDR3 here is CASSVGRPGQGFYGYTF. In nucleotides, the CDR3 is TGTGCCAGCAGCGTAGGAAGGCCGGGACAGGGGTTCTATGGCTACACCTTC.